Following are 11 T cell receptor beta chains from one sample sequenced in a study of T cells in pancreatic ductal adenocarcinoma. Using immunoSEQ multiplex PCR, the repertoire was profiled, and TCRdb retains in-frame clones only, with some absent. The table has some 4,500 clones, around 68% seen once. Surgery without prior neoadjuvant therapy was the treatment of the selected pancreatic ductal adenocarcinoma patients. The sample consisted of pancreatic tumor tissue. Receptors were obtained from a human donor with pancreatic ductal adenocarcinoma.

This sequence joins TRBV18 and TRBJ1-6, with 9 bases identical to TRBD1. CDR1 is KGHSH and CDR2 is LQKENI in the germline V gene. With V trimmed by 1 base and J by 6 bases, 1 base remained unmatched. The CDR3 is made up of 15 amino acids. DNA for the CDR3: TGTGCCAGCTCACCACAACAGGGGGCTAATTCACCCCTCCACTTT. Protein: CASSPQQGANSPLHF.

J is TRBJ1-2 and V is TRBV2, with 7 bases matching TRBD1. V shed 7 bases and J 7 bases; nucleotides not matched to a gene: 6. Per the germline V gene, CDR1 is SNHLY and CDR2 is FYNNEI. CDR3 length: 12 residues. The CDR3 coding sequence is TGTGCCAGCACCCAGGGGGGTGCTGGCTACACCTTC. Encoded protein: CASTQGGAGYTF.

As DNA, the CDR3 is TGTGCCAGCAGTGAGGGCAGTCGGCCGGGAAACACCATATATTTT. Its translation is CASSEGSRPGNTIYF. The chain joins TRBV6-1 to TRBJ1-3, with no clear D. Trimming left V 3 bases short and J 4 bases short, with 13 bases between. The CDR3 loop spans 15 amino acids. Looked up from germline, CDR1 is MNHNS and CDR2 is SASEGT.

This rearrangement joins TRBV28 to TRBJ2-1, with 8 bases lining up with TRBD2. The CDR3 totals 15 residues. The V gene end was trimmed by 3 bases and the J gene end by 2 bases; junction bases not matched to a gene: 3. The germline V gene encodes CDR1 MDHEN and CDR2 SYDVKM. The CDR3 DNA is TGTGCCAGCAGTTTTGGCGGGAGGACCTACAATGAGCAGTTCTTC. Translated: CASSFGGRTYNEQFF.

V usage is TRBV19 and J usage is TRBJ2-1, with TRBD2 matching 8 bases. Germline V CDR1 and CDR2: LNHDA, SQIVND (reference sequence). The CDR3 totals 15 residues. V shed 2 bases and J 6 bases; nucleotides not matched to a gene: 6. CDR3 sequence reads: CASSIQREGFNEQFF. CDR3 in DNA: TGTGCCAGTAGTATACAACGGGAGGGTTTCAATGAGCAGTTCTTC.

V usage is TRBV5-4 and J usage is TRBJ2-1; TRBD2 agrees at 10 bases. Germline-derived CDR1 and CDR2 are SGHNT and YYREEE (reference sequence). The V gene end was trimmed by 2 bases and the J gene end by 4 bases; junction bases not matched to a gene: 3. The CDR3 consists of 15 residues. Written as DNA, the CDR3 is TGTGCCAGCAGCTTAGCGGGGGGGGGATACAATGAGCAGTTCTTC. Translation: CASSLAGGGYNEQFF. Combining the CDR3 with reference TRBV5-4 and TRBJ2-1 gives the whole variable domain ETGVTQSPTHLIKTRGQQVTLRCSSQSGHNTVSWYQQALGQGPQFIFQYYREEENGRGNFPPRFSGLQFPNYSSELNVNALELDDSALYLCASSLAGGGYNEQFFGPGTRLTVL.

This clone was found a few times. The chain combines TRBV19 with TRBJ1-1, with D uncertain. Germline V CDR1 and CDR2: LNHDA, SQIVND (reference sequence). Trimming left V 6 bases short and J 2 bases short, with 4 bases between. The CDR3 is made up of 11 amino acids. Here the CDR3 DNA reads TGTGCCAGTAGCCGTAACACTGAAGCTTTCTTT. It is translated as CASSRNTEAFF.

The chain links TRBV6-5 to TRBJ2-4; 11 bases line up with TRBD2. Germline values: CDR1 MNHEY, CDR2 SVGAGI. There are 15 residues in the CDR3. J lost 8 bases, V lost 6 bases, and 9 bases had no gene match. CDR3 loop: CASSSSGGPLDIQYF. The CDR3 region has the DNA TGTGCCAGCAGCTCTAGCGGGGGGCCCTTAGACATTCAGTACTTC.

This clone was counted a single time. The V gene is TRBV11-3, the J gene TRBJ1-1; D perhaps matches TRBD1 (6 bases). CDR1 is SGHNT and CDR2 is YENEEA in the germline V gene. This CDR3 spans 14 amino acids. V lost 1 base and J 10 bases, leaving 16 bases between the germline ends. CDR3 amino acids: CASSLAGPGVGAFF. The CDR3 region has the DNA TGTGCCAGCAGCTTAGCGGGGCCAGGGGTGGGAGCTTTCTTT.

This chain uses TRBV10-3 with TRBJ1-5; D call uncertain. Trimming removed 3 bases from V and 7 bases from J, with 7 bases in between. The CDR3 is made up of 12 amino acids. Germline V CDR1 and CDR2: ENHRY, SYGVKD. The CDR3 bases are TGTGCCATCAGTGATGGACCCCAGCCCCAGCATTTT. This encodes CAISDGPQPQHF.

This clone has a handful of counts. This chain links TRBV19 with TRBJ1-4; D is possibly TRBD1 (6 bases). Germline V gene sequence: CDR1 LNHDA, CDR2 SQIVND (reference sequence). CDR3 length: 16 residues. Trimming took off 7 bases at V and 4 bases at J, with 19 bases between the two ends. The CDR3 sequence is CASKKGGTRINEKLFF. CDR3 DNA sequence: TGTGCCAGTAAGAAAGGCGGGACAAGAATTAATGAAAAACTGTTTTTT.